Presented here are 25 T cell receptor beta chains from one specimen sequenced in a study of blood T cell repertoires in COVID-19. Clones were read by immunoSEQ multiplex PCR, and TCRdb kept only the in-frame ones, dropping some. The sample shows some 70,000 clones, roughly 88% of them seen only once. The specimen sequenced was peripheral blood. The receptors were gathered from a woman in her seventies with acute or convalescent COVID-19.

This clone was recorded only once. V is TRBV28 and J is TRBJ2-5; maybe TRBD1 (5 bases). This CDR3 is 14 amino acids long. V was cut by 3 bases and J by 1 base, with 9 bases left in between. In germline, CDR1 is MDHEN, CDR2 SYDVKM. The CDR3 region is CASSFRQLQETQYF. The CDR3 DNA reads TGTGCCAGCAGTTTCCGACAGCTCCAAGAGACCCAGTACTTC.

V gene TRBV11-2 combines with J gene TRBJ1-5; no firm D call. The V end was cut by 2 bases, the J end by 4 bases, with 9 bases between. The CDR3 runs 14 residues. Germline CDR1 and CDR2: SGHAT and FQNNGV. In DNA, the CDR3 is TGTGCCAGCAGCTTAAGTGACACTAATCAGCCCCAGCATTTT. It encodes CASSLSDTNQPQHF. The full variable domain, its missing parts supplied by reference TRBV11-2 and TRBJ1-5, is EAGVAQSPRYKIIEKRQSVAFWCNPISGHATLYWYQQILGQGPKLLIQFQNNGVVDDSQLPKDRFSAERLKGVDSTLKIQPAKLEDSAVYLCASSLSDTNQPQHFGDGTRLSIL.

This clone was recorded only once. This chain links TRBV28 with TRBJ2-1; 9 bases fit TRBD2. The CDR3 consists of 15 residues. The V gene's germline CDR1 is MDHEN and CDR2 SYDVKM. The junction had 8 bases not matched to a gene; V was cut back by 4 bases and J by 7 bases. The CDR3 is CASSSLRTSDNEQFF. DNA for the CDR3: TGTGCCAGCAGTTCGCTCCGGACTAGCGATAATGAGCAGTTCTTC.

The chain links TRBV4-3 to TRBJ1-6; D may be TRBD1 (6 bases). The CDR3 covers 15 residues. CDR1 is LGHNA, CDR2 YSLEER, per germline. Deletions cut 1 base from V and 8 bases from J, with 12 bases between. The CDR3 region is CASSQVQGRYSPLHF. The CDR3 bases are TGCGCCAGCAGCCAAGTCCAGGGGAGATATTCACCCCTCCACTTT.

This clone was detected once. This sequence joins TRBV10-2 and TRBJ2-3; D might be TRBD2 (6 bases). Germline CDR1 and CDR2: WSHSY and SAAADI. Trimming removed 6 bases at V and 0 bases at J, with 13 bases between. The length of the CDR3 is 15 residues. CDR3 in DNA: TGCGCCAGCAGCGCATCTAGCGAGAGCACAGATACGCAGTATTTT. As protein: CASSASSESTDTQYF.

V usage is TRBV5-1 and J usage is TRBJ1-5; 7 bases are a match to TRBD1. The CDR3 extends over 17 amino acids. Germline values: CDR1 SGHRS, CDR2 YFSETQ. J was trimmed by 4 bases and V by 5 bases; bases with no gene match: 15. The CDR3 bases are TGCGCCAGCAGTTTATGGATCGACAGGGTAGGAAATCAGCCCCAGCATTTT. Translated: CASSLWIDRVGNQPQHF.

This rearrangement joins TRBV18 to TRBJ2-7, with D maybe TRBD2 (6 bases). V dropped 2 bases and J dropped 9 bases, with 20 bases sitting between them. CDR1 KGHSH and CDR2 LQKENI come from the germline V gene. The CDR3 covers 15 residues. Here the CDR3 DNA reads TGTGCCAGCTCACCAGGGAGCGCGGAAAGACTAGGGCAGTACTTC. Protein sequence: CASSPGSAERLGQYF.

J is TRBJ1-4 and V is TRBV29-1; TRBD1 matches at 9 bases. V was clipped by 0 bases and J by 7 bases; unmatched bases: 6. From germline, CDR1 is SQVTM and CDR2 ANQGSEA. The CDR3 extends over 15 amino acids. In DNA form, the CDR3 reads TGCAGCGTTGAAGATCAGGGACAGGGTGGTGAAAAACTGTTTTTT. Translation gives CSVEDQGQGGEKLFF.

The chain combines TRBV28 with TRBJ1-2; no firm D call. Per the germline V gene, CDR1 is MDHEN and CDR2 is SYDVKM. The CDR3 sequence is 14 residues long. Deletions cut 5 bases from V and 1 base from J, with 11 bases between. The CDR3 reads CASSGLGVNYGYTF. The CDR3 DNA reads TGTGCCAGCAGTGGGCTGGGAGTTAACTATGGCTACACCTTC.

The chain couples TRBV9 to TRBJ2-7; 7 positions agree with TRBD2. The V gene's germline CDR1 is SGDLS and CDR2 YYNGEE. CDR3 size: 15 residues. V gave up 4 bases and J gave up 2 bases; unmatched junction bases: 9. In DNA, the CDR3 is TGTGCCAGCAGCACCGGACTAGACACCCCCTACGAGCAGTACTTC. It translates to CASSTGLDTPYEQYF.

J is TRBJ1-1 and V is TRBV7-8, with TRBD1 matching 7 bases. CDR3 size: 16 residues. Germline V gene data show CDR1 as SGHVS and CDR2 as FQNEAQ. Losses at the gene ends were 2 bases for V and 4 bases for J; bases not matched to a gene: 10. The CDR3 loop reads CASSLRQGEIVTEAFF. The DNA of the CDR3 is TGTGCCAGCAGCTTACGGCAGGGGGAGATAGTCACTGAAGCTTTCTTT.

Written as DNA, the CDR3 is TGTGCCAGTAGTATCGGGACAACCTATGGCTACACCTTC. Its protein is CASSIGTTYGYTF. The chain is built from TRBV19 and TRBJ1-2; possibly TRBD1 for D (6 bases). The CDR3 has 13 amino acids. The germline gives CDR1 LNHDA, CDR2 SQIVND (reference sequence). V dropped 3 bases and J dropped 4 bases, with 9 bases sitting between them. The whole variable domain, remainder taken from reference TRBV19 and TRBJ1-2, is DGGITQSPKYLFRKEGQNVTLSCEQNLNHDAMYWYRQDPGQGLRLIYYSQIVNDFQKGDIAEGYSVSREKKESFPLTVTSAQKNPTAFYLCASSIGTTYGYTFGSGTRLTVV.

This clone has just one count. The chain has TRBV10-3 and TRBJ2-3; TRBD2 aligns across 10 bases. J lost 2 bases, V lost 3 bases, and 5 bases had no gene match. The CDR3 totals 16 residues. The germline V gene encodes CDR1 ENHRY and CDR2 SYGVKD. The DNA of the CDR3 is TGTGCCATCAGTGAAAAGCGGGAGGGATTCACAGATACGCAGTATTTT. Translation gives CAISEKREGFTDTQYF.

The chain couples TRBV20-1 to TRBJ1-5; D is unclear. V was pared by 3 bases and J by 2 bases, with 11 bases between. The CDR3 consists of 14 residues. CDR1 is DFQATT, CDR2 SNEGSKA, per germline (reference sequence). This CDR3 reads CSASPPEGNQPQHF. CDR3 in DNA: TGCAGTGCTAGTCCCCCGGAGGGCAATCAGCCCCAGCATTTT.

This clone was seen only a few times. The chain is built from TRBV18 and TRBJ2-6; D is ambiguous. The CDR3 extends over 16 amino acids. Germline V CDR1 and CDR2: KGHSH, LQKENI. V lost 1 base and J lost 0, with 7 bases in between. CDR3 residues: CASSPLSGSGANVLTF. The CDR3 nucleotides are TGTGCCAGCTCACCACTTTCAGGCTCTGGGGCCAACGTCCTGACTTTC.

The CDR3 DNA sequence: TGCGCCAGCAGCCTGGCCTCAGGTTCGAGCAACATTCAGTACTTC. This encodes CASSLASGSSNIQYF. V is TRBV5-1 and J is TRBJ2-4; D gene ambiguous. The CDR3 runs 15 residues. Looked up from germline, CDR1 is SGHRS and CDR2 is YFSETQ. The ends were cut back, 4 bases at V and 7 bases at J, with 18 bases in the middle.

The chain employs TRBV28 and TRBJ2-3, with 9 bases that match TRBD2. CDR1 and CDR2 (germline): MDHEN, SYDVKM. J was trimmed by 7 bases and V by 7 bases; bases with no gene match: 15. The length of the CDR3 is 16 residues. The CDR3 DNA reads as TGTGCCAGCATGGGTAATCGGCGGGAGGGACGAAATACGCAGTATTTT. This gives the protein CASMGNRREGRNTQYF.

The gene calls are TRBV30 and TRBJ1-6, with 10 nucleotides matching TRBD1. The CDR3 runs 14 residues. J gave up 8 bases and V 4 bases, and 5 bases lay outside the gene matches. Per the germline V gene, CDR1 is GTSNPN and CDR2 is SVGIG (reference sequence). The CDR3 loop reads CAWNQDRGYSPLHF. The CDR3 DNA reads TGTGCCTGGAATCAGGACAGGGGGTATTCACCCCTCCACTTT.

On this clone itself: The junction departs from germline at one end; a sequencing error may be responsible. The V call is TRBV6-6, the J call TRBJ1-5; 8 positions match TRBD1. This CDR3 region has 14 residues. The V gene's germline CDR1 is MNHNY and CDR2 SVGAGI (reference sequence). The CDR3 loop is CASTRQGSNQPQHF. In nucleotides, the CDR3 is TGTGCTAGCACGAGACAGGGGAGCAATCAGCCCCAGCATTTT.

The chain links TRBV7-3 to TRBJ2-1, with 11 positions matching TRBD2. Germline V gene data show CDR1 as SGHTA and CDR2 as FQGTGA. V dropped 5 bases and J dropped 4; count of bases not matched to a gene: 4. The CDR3 runs 15 residues. The CDR3 protein is CASSLGLAGYNEQFF. DNA for the CDR3: TGTGCCAGCAGCCTCGGACTAGCGGGTTACAATGAGCAGTTCTTC.

The rearrangement joins TRBV28 to TRBJ1-1; tentative D call: TRBD1 (5 bases). This CDR3 contains 18 residues. V lost 5 bases, J lost 1 base, and 23 bases lay in between. The germline gives CDR1 MDHEN, CDR2 SYDVKM. CDR3 in DNA: TGTGCCAGCAGTCCCATTATGGGGGGACGTGGGGCGAACACTGAAGCTTTCTTT. Translating gives CASSPIMGGRGANTEAFF.

The V gene is TRBV5-1, the J gene TRBJ1-2, with 7 bases matching TRBD1. Germline-derived CDR1 and CDR2 are SGHRS and YFSETQ. V lost 5 bases to trimming and J lost 8 bases; unmatched junction nucleotides: 12. The CDR3 loop spans 14 amino acids. CDR3 amino acids: CASSPSPTGRGYTF. DNA for the CDR3: TGCGCCAGCAGTCCCTCCCCGACAGGGCGCGGCTACACCTTC.

V gene TRBV19 combines with J gene TRBJ2-7; weak D call: TRBD2 (5 bases). V dropped 4 bases and J dropped 6 bases, with 13 bases sitting between them. The CDR3 contains 13 residues. Per the germline V gene, CDR1 is LNHDA and CDR2 is SQIVND (reference sequence). The CDR3, as DNA: TGTGCCAGTAGTACCCTCAGCGGATCCGAGCAGTACTTC. Translated, it gives CASSTLSGSEQYF.

As DNA, the CDR3 is TGTGCCAGCAGTAAACTAGCGGACAGTTCGGGATTCTTC. The encoded protein is CASSKLADSSGFF. The chain is built from TRBV6-2 or TRBV6-3 and TRBJ2-1; 8 bases align to TRBD2. This CDR3 spans 13 amino acids. The junction had 13 bases not matched to a gene; V was cut back by 5 bases and J by 16 bases. Per germline, CDR1 MNHEY and CDR2 SVGEGT.

This clone was picked up one time. The V gene is TRBV9, the J gene TRBJ1-1; 8 bases line up with TRBD1. Germline CDR1 SGDLS, CDR2 YYNGEE. After removal of 4 bases from V and 0 bases from J, the junction contained 5 bases not matched to a gene. The CDR3 spans 15 residues. CDR3 in DNA: TGTGCCAGCAGCTCTGTGGGACAGGTGAACACTGAAGCTTTCTTT. Its protein is CASSSVGQVNTEAFF.